This entry describes one T cell receptor (beta chain). Its cognate antigen is unknown. Next came a second PCR, run for about 6 to 11 cycles, which used a sample-barcoded 5' primer along with a J-beta primer mix. TCRdb independently ran MiXCR on the 5' RACE reads; one entry per CDR3 protein. The sample has about 1.1 million distinct CDR3 sequences; 35% to 40% are singletons. This entry comes from a study of blood T cells in healthy people across ages. Study-level findings and limits: From one million sequenced T cells, diversity estimates were lower bounds.

The receptor's source is a man younger than 35 in good health. Material: blood.

CDR3 region: CAISDTTGYQPQHF. CDR3 DNA sequence: TGTGCCATCAGTGACACGACAGGCTATCAGCCCCAGCATTTT. V gene TRBV10-3 combines with J gene TRBJ1-5; D perhaps matches TRBD1 (6 bases). The CDR3 loop spans 14 amino acids. Trimming took off 3 bases at V and 5 bases at J, with 11 bases between the two ends. Per the germline V gene, CDR1 is ENHRY and CDR2 is SYGVKD.